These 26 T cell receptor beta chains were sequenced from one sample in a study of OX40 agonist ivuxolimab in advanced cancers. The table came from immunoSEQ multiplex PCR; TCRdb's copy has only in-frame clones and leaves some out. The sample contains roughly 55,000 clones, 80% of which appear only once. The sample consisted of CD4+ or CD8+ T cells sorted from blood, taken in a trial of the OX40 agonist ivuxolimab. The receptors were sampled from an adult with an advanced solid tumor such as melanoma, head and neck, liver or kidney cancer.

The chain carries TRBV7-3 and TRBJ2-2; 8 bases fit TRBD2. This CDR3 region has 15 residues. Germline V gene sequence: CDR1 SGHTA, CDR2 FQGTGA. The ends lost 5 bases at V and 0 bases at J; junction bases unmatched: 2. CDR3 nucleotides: TGTGCCAGCAGCCTTAGCGGGGCGAACACCGGGGAGCTGTTTTTT. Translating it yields CASSLSGANTGELFF.

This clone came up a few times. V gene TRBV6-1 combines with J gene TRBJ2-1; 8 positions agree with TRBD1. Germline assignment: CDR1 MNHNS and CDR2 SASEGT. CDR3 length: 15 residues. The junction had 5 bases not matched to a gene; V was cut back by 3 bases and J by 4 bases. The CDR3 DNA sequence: TGTGCCAGCAGTGAGGACAGGGCACATTACAATGAGCAGTTCTTC. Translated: CASSEDRAHYNEQFF.

CDR3 in DNA: TGTGCCAGCCTTCCTTCTGGGGCACCGAACACTGAAGCTTTCTTT. This codes for CASLPSGAPNTEAFF. The chain employs TRBV2 and TRBJ1-1, with D possibly TRBD1 on 5 matching bases. V was cut by 8 bases and J by 1 base, with 17 bases left in between. The CDR3 is made up of 15 amino acids. The germline V gene has CDR1 SNHLY and CDR2 FYNNEI.

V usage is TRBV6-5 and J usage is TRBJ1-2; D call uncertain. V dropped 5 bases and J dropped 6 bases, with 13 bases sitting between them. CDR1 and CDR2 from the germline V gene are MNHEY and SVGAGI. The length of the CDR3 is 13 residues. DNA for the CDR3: TGTGCCAGCAGTGATTACGGGATCAATGGCTACACCTTC. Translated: CASSDYGINGYTF.

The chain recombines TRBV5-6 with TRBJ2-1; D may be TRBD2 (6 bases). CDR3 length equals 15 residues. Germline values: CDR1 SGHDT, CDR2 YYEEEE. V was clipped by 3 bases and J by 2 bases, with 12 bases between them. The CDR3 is CASSSSGRAYNEQFF. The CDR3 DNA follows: TGTGCCAGCAGCTCCAGCGGGCGTGCCTACAATGAGCAGTTCTTC.

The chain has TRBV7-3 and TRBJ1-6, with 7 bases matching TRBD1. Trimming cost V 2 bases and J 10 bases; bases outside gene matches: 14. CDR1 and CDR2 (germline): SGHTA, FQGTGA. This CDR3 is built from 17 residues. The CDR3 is CASSLAGRGKEWSPLHF. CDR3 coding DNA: TGTGCCAGCAGCTTAGCGGGCAGGGGGAAAGAGTGGTCACCCCTCCACTTT. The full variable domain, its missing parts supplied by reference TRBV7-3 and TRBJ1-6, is GAGVSQTPSNKVTEKGKYVELRCDPISGHTALYWYRQSLGQGPEFLIYFQGTGAADDSGLPNDRFFAVRPEGSVSTLKIQRTERGDSAVYLCASSLAGRGKEWSPLHFGNGTRLTVT.

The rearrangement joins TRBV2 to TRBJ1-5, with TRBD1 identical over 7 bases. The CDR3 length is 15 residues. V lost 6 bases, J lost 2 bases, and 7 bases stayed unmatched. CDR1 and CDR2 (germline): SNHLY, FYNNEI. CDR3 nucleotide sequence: TGTGCCAGCAGCGTAGGGGGCAGCCGCAATCAGCCCCAGCATTTT. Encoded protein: CASSVGGSRNQPQHF.

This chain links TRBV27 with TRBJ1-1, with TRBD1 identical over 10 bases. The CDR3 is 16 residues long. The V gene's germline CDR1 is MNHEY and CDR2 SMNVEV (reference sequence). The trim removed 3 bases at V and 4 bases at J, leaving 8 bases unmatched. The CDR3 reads CASSFSPRDRGTEAFF. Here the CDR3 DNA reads TGTGCCAGCAGTTTCTCCCCTCGGGACAGGGGCACTGAAGCTTTCTTT.

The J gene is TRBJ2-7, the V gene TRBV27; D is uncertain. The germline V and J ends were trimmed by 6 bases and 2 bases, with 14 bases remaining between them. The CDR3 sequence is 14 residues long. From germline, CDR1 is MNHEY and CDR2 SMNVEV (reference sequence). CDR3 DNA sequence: TGTGCCAGCAGCCCACCTGGACCGACCTACGAGCAGTACTTC. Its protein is CASSPPGPTYEQYF.

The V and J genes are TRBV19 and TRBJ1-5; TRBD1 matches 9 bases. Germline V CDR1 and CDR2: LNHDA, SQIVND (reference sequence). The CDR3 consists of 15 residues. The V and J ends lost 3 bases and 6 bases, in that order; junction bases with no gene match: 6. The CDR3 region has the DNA TGTGCCAGTAGTATGGACAGGGGACGGAGTCAGCCCCAGCATTTT. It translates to CASSMDRGRSQPQHF.

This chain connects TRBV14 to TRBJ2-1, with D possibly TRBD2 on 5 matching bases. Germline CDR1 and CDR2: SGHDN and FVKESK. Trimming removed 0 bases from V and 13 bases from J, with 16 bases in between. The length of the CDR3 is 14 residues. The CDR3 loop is CASSQDRGRAPQFF. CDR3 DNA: TGTGCCAGCAGCCAAGATCGGGGAAGGGCCCCCCAGTTCTTC.

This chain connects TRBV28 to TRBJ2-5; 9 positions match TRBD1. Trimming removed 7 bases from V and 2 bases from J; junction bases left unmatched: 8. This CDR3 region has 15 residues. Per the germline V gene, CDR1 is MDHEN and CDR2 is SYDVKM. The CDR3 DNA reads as TGTGCCAGCACCTTTTCCGGGACAGGGCAAGAGACCCAGTACTTC. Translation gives CASTFSGTGQETQYF.

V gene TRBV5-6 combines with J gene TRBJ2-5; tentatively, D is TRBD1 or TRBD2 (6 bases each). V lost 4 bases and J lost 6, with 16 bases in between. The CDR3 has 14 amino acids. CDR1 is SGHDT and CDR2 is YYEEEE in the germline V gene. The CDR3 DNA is TGTGCCAGCAGCCAAGGGGGGAGTTGGCAGACCCAGTACTTC. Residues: CASSQGGSWQTQYF.

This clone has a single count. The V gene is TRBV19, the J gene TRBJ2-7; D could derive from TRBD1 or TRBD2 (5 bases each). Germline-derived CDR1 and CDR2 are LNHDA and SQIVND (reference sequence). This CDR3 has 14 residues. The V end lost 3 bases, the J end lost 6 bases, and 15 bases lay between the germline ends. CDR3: CASSIRDPRGEQYF. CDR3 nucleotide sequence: TGTGCCAGTAGTATCCGGGACCCGAGGGGCGAGCAGTACTTC. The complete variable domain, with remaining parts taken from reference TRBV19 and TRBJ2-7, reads DGGITQSPKYLFRKEGQNVTLSCEQNLNHDAMYWYRQDPGQGLRLIYYSQIVNDFQKGDIAEGYSVSREKKESFPLTVTSAQKNPTAFYLCASSIRDPRGEQYFGPGTRLTVT.

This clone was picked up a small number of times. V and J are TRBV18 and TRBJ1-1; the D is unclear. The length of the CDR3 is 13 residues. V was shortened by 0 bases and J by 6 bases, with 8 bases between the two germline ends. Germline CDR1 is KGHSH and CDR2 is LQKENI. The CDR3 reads CASSPPKGPEAFF. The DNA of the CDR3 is TGTGCCAGCTCACCACCGAAGGGTCCTGAAGCTTTCTTT.

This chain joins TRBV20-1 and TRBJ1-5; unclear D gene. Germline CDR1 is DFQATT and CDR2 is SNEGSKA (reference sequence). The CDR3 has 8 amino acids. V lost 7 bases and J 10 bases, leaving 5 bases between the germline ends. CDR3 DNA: TGCAGTGGTCTTCCCCAGCATTTT. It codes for CSGLPQHF.

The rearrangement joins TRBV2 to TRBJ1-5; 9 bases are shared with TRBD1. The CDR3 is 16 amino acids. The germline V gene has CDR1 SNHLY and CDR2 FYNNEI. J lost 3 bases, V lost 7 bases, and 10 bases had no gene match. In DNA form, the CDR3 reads TGTGCCAGCACTCCGGGACAGGGACGAAACAATCAGCCCCAGCATTTT. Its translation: CASTPGQGRNNQPQHF.

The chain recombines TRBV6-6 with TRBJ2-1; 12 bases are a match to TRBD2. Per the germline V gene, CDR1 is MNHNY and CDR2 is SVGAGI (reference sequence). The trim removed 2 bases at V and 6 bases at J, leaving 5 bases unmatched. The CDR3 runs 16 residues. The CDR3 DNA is TGTGCCAGCAGTTACCCGACTAGCGGGAGAGGCAATGAGCAGTTCTTC. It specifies CASSYPTSGRGNEQFF.

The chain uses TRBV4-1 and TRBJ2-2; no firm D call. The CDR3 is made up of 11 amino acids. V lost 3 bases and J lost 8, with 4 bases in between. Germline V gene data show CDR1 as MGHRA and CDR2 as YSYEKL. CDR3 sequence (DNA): TGCGCCAGCAGCCAGGGAGGGGAGCTGTTTTTT. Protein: CASSQGGELFF.

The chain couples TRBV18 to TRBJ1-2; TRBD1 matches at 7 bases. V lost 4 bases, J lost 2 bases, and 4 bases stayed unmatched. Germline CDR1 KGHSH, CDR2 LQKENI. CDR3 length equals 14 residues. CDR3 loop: CASSQGQRNYGYTF. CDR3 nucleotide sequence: TGTGCCAGCTCACAGGGACAGAGGAACTATGGCTACACCTTC.

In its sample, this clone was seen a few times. CDR3 sequence: CSALGGQGAGGYTF. The DNA of the CDR3 is TGCAGCGCCTTAGGGGGACAGGGGGCGGGAGGCTACACCTTC. The chain is built from TRBV29-1 and TRBJ1-2; 12 nucleotides match TRBD1. Per the germline V gene, CDR1 is SQVTM and CDR2 is ANQGSEA. The V segment lost 7 bases and the J segment 8 bases; nucleotides outside the gene matches: 11. This CDR3 has 14 amino acids.

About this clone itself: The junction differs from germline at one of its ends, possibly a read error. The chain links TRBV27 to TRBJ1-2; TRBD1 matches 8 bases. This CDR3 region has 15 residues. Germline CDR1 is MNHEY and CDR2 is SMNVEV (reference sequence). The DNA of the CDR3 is TGTGTCAGCAGTCCCCTCGGACAGGGCGCCTATGGCTACACCTTC. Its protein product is CVSSPLGQGAYGYTF.

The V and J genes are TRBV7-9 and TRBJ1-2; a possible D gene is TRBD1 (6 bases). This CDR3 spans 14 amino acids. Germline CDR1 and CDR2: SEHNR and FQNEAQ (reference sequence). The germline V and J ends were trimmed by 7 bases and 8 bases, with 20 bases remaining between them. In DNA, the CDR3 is TGTGCCAGCACTAATATCAGACAGGCCTCGGGCTACACCTTC. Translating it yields CASTNIRQASGYTF. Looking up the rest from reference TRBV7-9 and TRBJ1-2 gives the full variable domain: DTGVSQNPRHKITKRGQNVTFRCDPISEHNRLYWYRQTLGQGPEFLTYFQNEAQLEKSRLLSDRFSAERPKGSFSTLEIQRTEQGDSAMYLCASTNIRQASGYTFGSGTRLTVV.

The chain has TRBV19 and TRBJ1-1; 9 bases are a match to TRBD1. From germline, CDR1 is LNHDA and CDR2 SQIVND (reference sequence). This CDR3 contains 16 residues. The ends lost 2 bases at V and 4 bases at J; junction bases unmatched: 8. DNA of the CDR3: TGTGCCAGTAGTATATCTAGGACAGGGGCTGGCACTGAAGCTTTCTTT. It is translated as CASSISRTGAGTEAFF.

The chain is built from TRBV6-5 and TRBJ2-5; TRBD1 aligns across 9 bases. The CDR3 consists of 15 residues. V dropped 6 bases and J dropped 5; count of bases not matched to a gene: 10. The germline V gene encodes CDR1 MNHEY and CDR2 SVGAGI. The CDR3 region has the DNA TGTGCCAGCAGCTTCGGACAGGGGATAGGGGAGACCCAGTACTTC. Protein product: CASSFGQGIGETQYF.

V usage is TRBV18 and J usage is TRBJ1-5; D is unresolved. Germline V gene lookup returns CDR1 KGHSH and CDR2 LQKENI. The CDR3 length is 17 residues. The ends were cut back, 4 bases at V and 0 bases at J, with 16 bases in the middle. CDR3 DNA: TGTGCCAGCTCACTTTCGATTCAGGCAAATAGCAATCAGCCCCAGCATTTT. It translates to CASSLSIQANSNQPQHF.